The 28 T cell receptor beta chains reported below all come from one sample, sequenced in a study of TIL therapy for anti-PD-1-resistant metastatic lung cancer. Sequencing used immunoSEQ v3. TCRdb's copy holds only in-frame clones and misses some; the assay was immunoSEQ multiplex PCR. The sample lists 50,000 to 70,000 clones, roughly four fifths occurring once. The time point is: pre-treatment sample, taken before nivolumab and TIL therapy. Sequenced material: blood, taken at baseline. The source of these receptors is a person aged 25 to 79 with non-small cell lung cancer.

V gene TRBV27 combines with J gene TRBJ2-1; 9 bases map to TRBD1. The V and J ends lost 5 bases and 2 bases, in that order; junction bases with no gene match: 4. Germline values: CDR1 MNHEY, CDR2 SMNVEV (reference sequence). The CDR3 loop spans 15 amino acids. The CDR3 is CASSPDRGAYNEQFF. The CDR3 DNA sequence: TGTGCCAGCAGTCCCGACAGGGGGGCCTACAATGAGCAGTTCTTC.

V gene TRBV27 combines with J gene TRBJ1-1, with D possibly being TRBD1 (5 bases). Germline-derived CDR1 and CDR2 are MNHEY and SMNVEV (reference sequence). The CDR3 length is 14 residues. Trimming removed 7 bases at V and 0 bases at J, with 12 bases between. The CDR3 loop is CASKGRGLNTEAFF. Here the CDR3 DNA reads TGTGCCAGCAAGGGCCGGGGGTTGAACACTGAAGCTTTCTTT.

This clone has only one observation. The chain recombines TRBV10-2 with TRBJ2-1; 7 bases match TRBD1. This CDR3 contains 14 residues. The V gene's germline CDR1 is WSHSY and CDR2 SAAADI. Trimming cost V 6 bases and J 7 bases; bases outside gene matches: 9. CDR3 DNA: TGCGCCAGCAGGGCCGGGACAGTGAGTAATGAGCAGTTCTTC. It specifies CASRAGTVSNEQFF.

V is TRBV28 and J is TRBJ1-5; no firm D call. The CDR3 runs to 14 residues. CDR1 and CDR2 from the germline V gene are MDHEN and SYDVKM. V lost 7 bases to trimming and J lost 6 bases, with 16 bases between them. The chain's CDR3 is CASTPYGSTQPQHF. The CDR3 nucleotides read TGTGCCAGCACTCCCTATGGTTCCACTCAGCCCCAGCATTTT.

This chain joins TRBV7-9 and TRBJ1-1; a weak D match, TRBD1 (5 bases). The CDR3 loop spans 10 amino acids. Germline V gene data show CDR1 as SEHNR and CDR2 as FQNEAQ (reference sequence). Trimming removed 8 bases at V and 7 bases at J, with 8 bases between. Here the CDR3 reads CASEGREAFF. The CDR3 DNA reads TGTGCCAGCGAGGGGCGTGAAGCTTTCTTT.

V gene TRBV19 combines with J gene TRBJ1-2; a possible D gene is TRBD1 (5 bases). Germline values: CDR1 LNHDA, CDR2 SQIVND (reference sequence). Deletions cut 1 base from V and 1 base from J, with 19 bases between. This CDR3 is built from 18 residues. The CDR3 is CASSIVGVSVSINYGYTF. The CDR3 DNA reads TGTGCCAGTAGTATAGTGGGGGTATCTGTCTCCATTAACTATGGCTACACCTTC.

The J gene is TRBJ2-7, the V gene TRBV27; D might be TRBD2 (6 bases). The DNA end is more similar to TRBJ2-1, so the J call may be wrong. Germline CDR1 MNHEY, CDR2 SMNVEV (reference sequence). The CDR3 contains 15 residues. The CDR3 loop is CASSLYLAGTNEQFF. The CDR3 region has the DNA TGTGCCAGCAGTTTATATCTGGCGGGGACGAATGAGCAGTTCTTC.

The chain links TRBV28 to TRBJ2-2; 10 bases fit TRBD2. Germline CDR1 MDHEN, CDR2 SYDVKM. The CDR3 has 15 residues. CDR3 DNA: TGTGCATCGTCTAGCGGGGGCGGTGGTCGCGGGGAGCTGTTTTTT. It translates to CASSSGGGGRGELFF.

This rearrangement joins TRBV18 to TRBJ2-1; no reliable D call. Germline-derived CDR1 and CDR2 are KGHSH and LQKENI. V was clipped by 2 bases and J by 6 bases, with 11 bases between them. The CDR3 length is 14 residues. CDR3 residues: CASSPNPRGNEQFF. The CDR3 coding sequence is TGTGCCAGCTCACCAAACCCACGAGGCAATGAGCAGTTCTTC.

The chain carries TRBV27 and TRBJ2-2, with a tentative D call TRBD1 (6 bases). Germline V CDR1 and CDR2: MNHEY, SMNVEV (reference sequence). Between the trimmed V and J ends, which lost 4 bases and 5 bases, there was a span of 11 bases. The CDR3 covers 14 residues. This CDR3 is CASSSLDRTGELFF. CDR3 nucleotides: TGTGCCAGCAGTTCCCTCGACAGGACCGGGGAGCTGTTTTTT.

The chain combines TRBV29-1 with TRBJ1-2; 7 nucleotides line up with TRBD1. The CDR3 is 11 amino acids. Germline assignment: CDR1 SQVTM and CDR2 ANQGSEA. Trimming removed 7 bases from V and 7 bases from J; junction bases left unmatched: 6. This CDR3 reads CSGRGDGGYTF. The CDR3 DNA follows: TGCAGCGGCAGGGGGGATGGTGGCTACACCTTC.

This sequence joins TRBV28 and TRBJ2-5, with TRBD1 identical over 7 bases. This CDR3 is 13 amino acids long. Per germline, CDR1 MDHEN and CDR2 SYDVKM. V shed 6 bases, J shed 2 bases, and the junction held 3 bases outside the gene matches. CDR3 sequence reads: CASRSGQQETQYF. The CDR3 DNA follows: TGTGCCAGCAGGTCGGGACAGCAAGAGACCCAGTACTTC.

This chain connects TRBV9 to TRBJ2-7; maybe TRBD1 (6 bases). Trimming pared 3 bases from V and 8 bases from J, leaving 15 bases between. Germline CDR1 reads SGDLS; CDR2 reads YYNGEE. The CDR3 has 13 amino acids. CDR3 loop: CASSEQGGTKQYF. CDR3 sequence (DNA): TGTGCCAGCAGCGAACAGGGCGGTACGAAGCAGTACTTC. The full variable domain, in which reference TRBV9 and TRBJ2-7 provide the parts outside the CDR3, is DSGVTQTPKHLITATGQRVTLRCSPRSGDLSVYWYQQSLDQGLQFLIQYYNGEERAKGNILERFSAQQFPDLHSELNLSSLELGDSALYFCASSEQGGTKQYFGPGTRLTVT.

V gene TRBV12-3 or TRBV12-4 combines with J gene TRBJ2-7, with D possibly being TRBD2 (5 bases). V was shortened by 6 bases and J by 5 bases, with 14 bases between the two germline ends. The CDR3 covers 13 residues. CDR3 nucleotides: TGTGCCAGCAGGGACGATTTGGGAGACGAGCAGTACTTC. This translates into CASRDDLGDEQYF.

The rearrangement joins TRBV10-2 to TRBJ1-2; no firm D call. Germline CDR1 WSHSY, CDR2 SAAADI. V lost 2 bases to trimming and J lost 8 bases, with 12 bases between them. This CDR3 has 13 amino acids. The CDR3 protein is CASSEQREVGYTF. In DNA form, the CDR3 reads TGCGCCAGCAGTGAGCAGAGGGAGGTCGGCTACACCTTC.

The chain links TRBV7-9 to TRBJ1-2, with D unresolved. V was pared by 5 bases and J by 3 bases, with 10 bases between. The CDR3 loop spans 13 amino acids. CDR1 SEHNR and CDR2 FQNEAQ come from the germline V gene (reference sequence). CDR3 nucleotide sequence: TGTGCCAGCAGCCCCCCCCGGGACTATGGCTACACCTTC. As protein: CASSPPRDYGYTF.

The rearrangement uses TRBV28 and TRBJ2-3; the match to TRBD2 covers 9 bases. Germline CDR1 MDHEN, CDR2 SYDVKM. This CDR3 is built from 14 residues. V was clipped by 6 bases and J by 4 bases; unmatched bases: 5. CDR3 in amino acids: CASRAGGLADTQYF. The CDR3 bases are TGTGCCAGCAGGGCGGGGGGGCTTGCAGATACGCAGTATTTT. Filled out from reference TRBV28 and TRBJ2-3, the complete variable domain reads DVKVTQSSRYLVKRTGEKVFLECVQDMDHENMFWYRQDPGLGLRLIYFSYDVKMKEKGDIPEGYSVSREKKERFSLILESASTNQTSMYLCASRAGGLADTQYFGPGTRLTVL.

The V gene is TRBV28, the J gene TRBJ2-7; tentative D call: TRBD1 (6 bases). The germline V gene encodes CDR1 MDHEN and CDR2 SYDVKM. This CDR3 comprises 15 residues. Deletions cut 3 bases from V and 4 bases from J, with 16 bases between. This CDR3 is CASSLIDRQIYEQYF. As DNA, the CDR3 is TGTGCCAGCAGTTTGATTGACAGGCAGATTTACGAGCAGTACTTC.

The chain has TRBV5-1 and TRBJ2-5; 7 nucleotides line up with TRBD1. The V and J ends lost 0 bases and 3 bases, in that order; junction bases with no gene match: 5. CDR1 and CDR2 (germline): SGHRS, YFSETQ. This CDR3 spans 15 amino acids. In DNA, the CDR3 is TGCGCCAGCAGCTTGGACAGGGGTGGGAAAGAGACCCAGTACTTC. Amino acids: CASSLDRGGKETQYF.

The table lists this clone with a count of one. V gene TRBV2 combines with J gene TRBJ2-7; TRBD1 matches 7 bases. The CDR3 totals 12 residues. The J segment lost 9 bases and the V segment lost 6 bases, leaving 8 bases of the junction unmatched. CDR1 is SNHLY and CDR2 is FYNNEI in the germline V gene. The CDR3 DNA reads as TGTGCCAGCAGACCCACAGGGGTTTTGCAGTACTTC. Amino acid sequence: CASRPTGVLQYF.

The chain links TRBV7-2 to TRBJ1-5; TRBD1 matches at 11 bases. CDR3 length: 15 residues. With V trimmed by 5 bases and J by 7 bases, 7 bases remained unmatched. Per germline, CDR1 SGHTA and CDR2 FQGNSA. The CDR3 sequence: CASSLRGQGGQPQHF. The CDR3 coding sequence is TGTGCCAGCAGCCTAAGGGGACAGGGGGGACAGCCCCAGCATTTT. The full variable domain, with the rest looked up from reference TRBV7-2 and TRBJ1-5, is GAGVSQSPSNKVTEKGKDVELRCDPISGHTALYWYRQSLGQGLEFLIYFQGNSAPDKSGLPSDRFSAERTGGSVSTLTIQRTQQEDSAVYLCASSLRGQGGQPQHFGDGTRLSIL.

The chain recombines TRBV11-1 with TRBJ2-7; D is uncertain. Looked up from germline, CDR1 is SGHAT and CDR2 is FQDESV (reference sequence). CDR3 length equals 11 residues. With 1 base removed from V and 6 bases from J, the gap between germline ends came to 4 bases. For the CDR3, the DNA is TGTGCCAGCAGCTTAGTTTCCGAGCAGTACTTC. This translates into CASSLVSEQYF.

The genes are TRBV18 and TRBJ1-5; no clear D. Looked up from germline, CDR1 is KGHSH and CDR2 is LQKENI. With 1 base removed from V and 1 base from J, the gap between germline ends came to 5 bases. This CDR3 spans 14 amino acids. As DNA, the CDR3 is TGTGCCAGCTCACCACTAGGGAGCAATCAGCCCCAGCATTTT. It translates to CASSPLGSNQPQHF.

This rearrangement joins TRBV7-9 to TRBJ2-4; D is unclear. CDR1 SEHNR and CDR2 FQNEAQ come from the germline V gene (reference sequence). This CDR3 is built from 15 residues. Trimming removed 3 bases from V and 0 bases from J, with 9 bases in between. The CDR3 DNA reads TGTGCCAGCAGCTTCTCAGGTGTAGCCAAAAACATTCAGTACTTC. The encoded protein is CASSFSGVAKNIQYF.

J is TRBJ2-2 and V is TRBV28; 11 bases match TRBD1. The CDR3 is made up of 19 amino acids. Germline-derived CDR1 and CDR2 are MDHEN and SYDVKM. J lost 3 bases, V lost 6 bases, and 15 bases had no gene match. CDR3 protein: CASRPLRTGGAGDTGELFF. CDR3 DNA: TGTGCCAGCAGGCCACTAAGGACAGGGGGCGCGGGGGACACCGGGGAGCTGTTTTTT.

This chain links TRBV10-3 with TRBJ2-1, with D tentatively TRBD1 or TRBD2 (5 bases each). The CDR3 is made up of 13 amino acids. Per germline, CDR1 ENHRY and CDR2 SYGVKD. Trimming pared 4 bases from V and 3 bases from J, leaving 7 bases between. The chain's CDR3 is CAISGDHYNEQFF. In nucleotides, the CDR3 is TGTGCCATCAGTGGGGACCACTACAATGAGCAGTTCTTC.

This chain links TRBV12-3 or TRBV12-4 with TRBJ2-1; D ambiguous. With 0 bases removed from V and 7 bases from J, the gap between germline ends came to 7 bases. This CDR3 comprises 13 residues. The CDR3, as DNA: TGTGCCAGCAGTTTAGCGCTCAGGAATGAGCAGTTCTTC. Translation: CASSLALRNEQFF.

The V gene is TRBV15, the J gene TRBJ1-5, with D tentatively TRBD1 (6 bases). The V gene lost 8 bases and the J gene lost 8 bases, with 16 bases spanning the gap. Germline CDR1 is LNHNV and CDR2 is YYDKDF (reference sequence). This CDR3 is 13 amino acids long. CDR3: CATGGAWIEPQHF. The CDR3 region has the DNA TGTGCCACCGGGGGGGCGTGGATTGAGCCCCAGCATTTT.